Listed below are T cell receptor beta chains from one sample, sequenced in a study of response to subunit inactivated influenza vaccine. TCRdb fed the RT-PCR reads into MiXCR, producing one record per CDR3 protein. The sample shows 450,000 to 550,000 distinct CDR3 sequences, less than 30% of them seen only once. The sequenced sample was CD4+ T cells sorted from PBMCs, obtained around 5 days after vaccination. The source of these receptors is a middle-aged man who received an inactivated influenza vaccine. The CDR3 runs from the conserved cysteine through the conserved F or W. D genes are given only for firm matches. Clone size appears in some rows only: once, few, many, or a class for an expanded clone.

few	TRBJ1-5	TRBV4-3	-	CASSQDLTGFQPQHF	TGCGCCAGCAGCCAAGACTTGACGGGCTTTCAGCCCCAGCATTTT
few	TRBJ2-2	TRBV6-1	-	CASTYELVNTGELFF	TGTGCCAGCACCTACGAACTGGTGAACACCGGGGAGCTGTTTTTT
few	TRBJ2-3	TRBV4-2	TRBD2	CASSQGTSGRRSTDTQYF	TGTGCCAGCAGCCAAGGCACTAGCGGGAGACGGAGCACAGATACGCAGTATTTT
few	TRBJ2-1	TRBV12-3/TRBV12-4	-	CASSSRYNEQFF	TGTGCCAGCAGCTCGAGATACAATGAGCAGTTCTTC
-	TRBJ2-7	TRBV7-6	-	CASSLAAGVYEQYF	TGTGCCAGCAGCTTAGCAGCCGGTGTCTACGAGCAGTACTTC
few	TRBJ2-3	TRBV6-5	TRBD2	CASSYLLAGGPHTQYF	TGTGCCAGCAGTTACTTGCTAGCGGGGGGGCCGCATACGCAGTATTTT
-	TRBJ2-5	TRBV6-5	TRBD1	CASSYGTAKETQYF	TGTGCCAGCAGTTATGGGACAGCCAAAGAGACCCAGTACTTC
-	TRBJ1-2	TRBV4-1	TRBD1	CASRRTGTRNYGYTF	TGCGCCAGCAGGCGGACAGGGACGCGGAACTATGGCTACACCTTC
-	TRBJ2-7	TRBV20-1	-	CSAREGALRYEQYF	TGCAGTGCTAGGGAGGGGGCTCTACGATACGAGCAGTACTTC
few	TRBJ2-2	TRBV29-1	-	CSVPGTPSRTGELFF	TGCAGCGTTCCGGGGACCCCCTCGCGGACCGGGGAGCTGTTTTTT
-	TRBJ2-1	TRBV5-6	-	CASSPVGENLYNEQFF	TGTGCCAGCAGCCCCGTAGGGGAGAACCTGTACAATGAGCAGTTCTTC
-	TRBJ2-1	TRBV29-1	-	CSVGPEGRGFHEQFF	TGCAGCGTTGGACCGGAGGGCCGTGGGTTTCATGAGCAGTTCTTC
-	TRBJ2-5	TRBV12-3/TRBV12-4	-	CASSLRNRQLTQYF	TGTGCCAGCAGTTTAAGGAACCGCCAGTTGACCCAGTACTTC
-	TRBJ2-1	TRBV11-1	TRBD2	CASSLGLAGVSEQFF	TGTGCCAGCAGCCTCGGACTAGCGGGAGTCAGTGAGCAGTTCTTC
-	TRBJ2-5	TRBV7-2	-	CASSLRSTTRVATQYF	TGTGCCAGCAGCCTGCGATCGACCACACGGGTAGCGACCCAGTACTTC
-	TRBJ2-5	TRBV12-5	-	CASGLSAVRETQYF	TGTGCTAGTGGTTTGTCGGCGGTACGGGAGACCCAGTACTTC
-	TRBJ2-1	TRBV6-2/TRBV6-3	TRBD2	CASHRSGRVGNEQFF	TGTGCCAGCCATCGTAGCGGGAGGGTGGGGAATGAGCAGTTCTTC
-	TRBJ2-7	TRBV10-3	-	CAISGAGTAYEQYF	TGTGCCATCAGTGGGGCAGGGACGGCCTACGAGCAGTACTTC
once	TRBJ2-7	TRBV20-1	-	CSARDDRLGQYF	TGCAGTGCTAGAGATGACCGCTTGGGGCAGTACTTC
-	TRBJ1-2	TRBV30	TRBD1	CAWRRYGQGAIGYGYTF	TGTGCCTGGAGAAGGTACGGACAGGGGGCTATTGGCTATGGCTACACCTTC
-	TRBJ2-1	TRBV20-1	TRBD2	CSASDPRTSGYNEQFF	TGCAGTGCTAGCGATCCCCGGACTAGCGGCTACAATGAGCAGTTCTTC
-	TRBJ2-1	TRBV3-1	TRBD2	CASSQDVLAGAHEQFF	TGTGCCAGCAGCCAAGATGTCCTAGCGGGGGCCCATGAGCAGTTCTTC
-	TRBJ1-4	TRBV5-1	-	CASSLGPGAGEKLFF	TGCGCCAGCAGCTTGGGCCCGGGAGCGGGTGAAAAACTGTTTTTT
-	TRBJ1-6	TRBV10-3	TRBD1	CAISNGQATLHF	TGTGCCATCAGTAACGGACAGGCAACCCTCCACTTT
many	TRBJ2-1	TRBV11-2	-	CASSLGDRGGEQFF	TGTGCCAGCAGCTTAGGTGACAGAGGGGGTGAGCAGTTCTTC
few	TRBJ1-2	TRBV20-1	-	CSAREDTYTF	TGCAGTGCTAGGGAGGACACTTACACCTTC
-	TRBJ1-2	TRBV11-2	TRBD1	CASSTGTALYGYTF	TGTGCCAGCAGCACTGGGACAGCTCTCTATGGCTACACCTTC
-	TRBJ2-2	TRBV5-5	-	CASSWAVNTGELFF	TGTGCCAGCAGCTGGGCCGTGAACACCGGGGAGCTGTTTTTT
few	TRBJ2-7	TRBV5-4	-	CASSLGGPAYEQYF	TGTGCCAGCAGCTTGGGGGGGCCAGCCTACGAGCAGTACTTC
-	TRBJ2-1	TRBV14	-	CASSQFAGSSYNEQFF	TGTGCCAGCAGCCAATTTGCTGGGAGCTCCTACAATGAGCAGTTCTTC
-	TRBJ2-5	TRBV9	-	CASSVVKEETQYF	TGTGCCAGCAGCGTAGTTAAGGAAGAGACCCAGTACTTC
few	TRBJ1-1	TRBV7-9	-	CASSLVGGATEAFF	TGTGCCAGCAGCTTAGTAGGGGGGGCCACTGAAGCTTTCTTT
many	TRBJ2-7	TRBV6-1	TRBD1	CASSPSGTASYEQYF	TGTGCCAGCAGCCCCTCCGGGACAGCTTCCTACGAGCAGTACTTC
few	TRBJ2-2	TRBV20-1	TRBD1	CSARNPRQGYTGELFF	TGCAGTGCTAGGAATCCCCGACAGGGATACACCGGGGAGCTGTTTTTT
-	TRBJ2-4	TRBV20-1	-	CSASGTLLAKNIQYF	TGCAGTGCTAGTGGGACACTACTCGCCAAAAACATTCAGTACTTC